This T cell receptor beta chain was recorded in a study of identical twins. Study observations and caveats: Weaker excess twin sharing was observed in beta out-of-frame sequences. Abundant beta clonotypes from cord blood bore fewer insertions; memory repertoires lacked this pattern.

CDR1 and CDR2 (germline): MNHNS, SASEGT. V lost 3 bases and J 0 bases, leaving 9 bases between the germline ends. This CDR3 has 16 amino acids. The cDNA had a unique molecular identifier and a template-switch universal primer site. TCRdb re-analysed the 5' RACE reads in MiXCR, keeping a single row per CDR3 protein. The sample has 1.5 million to 2 million distinct CDR3 sequences; about 32% are singletons. The sample holds a few counts of this clonotype. Its target is not known. The clonotype was recovered from a newborn girl in good health. Sample: cord blood. The V and J genes are TRBV6-1 and TRBJ1-6; tentative D call: TRBD1 (6 bases). CDR3 in amino acids: CASSEGRGSYNSPLHF. CDR3 in DNA: TGTGCCAGCAGTGAGGGCAGGGGCTCCTATAATTCACCCCTCCACTTT.